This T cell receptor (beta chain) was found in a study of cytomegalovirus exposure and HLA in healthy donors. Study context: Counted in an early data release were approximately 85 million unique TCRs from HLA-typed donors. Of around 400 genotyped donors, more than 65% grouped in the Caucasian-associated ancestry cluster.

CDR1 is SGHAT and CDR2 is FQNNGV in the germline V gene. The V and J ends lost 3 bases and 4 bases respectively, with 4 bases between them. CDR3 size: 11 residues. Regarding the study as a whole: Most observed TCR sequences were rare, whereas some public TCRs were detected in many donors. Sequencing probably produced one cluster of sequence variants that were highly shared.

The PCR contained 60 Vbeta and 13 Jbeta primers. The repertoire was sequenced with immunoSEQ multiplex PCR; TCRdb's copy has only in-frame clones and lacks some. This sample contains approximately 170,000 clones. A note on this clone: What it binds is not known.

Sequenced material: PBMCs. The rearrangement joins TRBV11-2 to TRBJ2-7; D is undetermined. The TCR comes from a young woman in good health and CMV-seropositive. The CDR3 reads CASSFLYEQYF. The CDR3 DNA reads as TGTGCCAGCAGCTTCCTGTACGAGCAGTACTTC.